This T cell receptor (beta chain) was captured in a study of T cell responses to AZD1222 COVID-19 vaccine. Only one count was recorded for this clone. At the DNA level, this CDR3 is encoded by other sequences in the same sample as well. The length of the CDR3 is 14 residues. Germline V CDR1 and CDR2: SGHRS, YFSETQ. The germline V and J ends were trimmed by 0 bases and 4 bases, with 7 bases remaining between them. Sequenced by immunoSEQ multiplex PCR; TCRdb stores in-frame clones only, minus some. Of roughly 260,000 clones in the sample, roughly 93% are singletons; the top ten hold roughly 0.6%. The receptor was isolated from an adult in good health. The chain links TRBV5-1 to TRBJ1-4; no firm D call. The specimen comprised peripheral blood, sampled on day 0 of AZD1222 vaccination. CDR3 bases: TGCGCCAGCAGCTTGGGAGGGAATAATGAAAAACTGTTTTTT. Amino acids: CASSLGGNNEKLFF.